A selection of T cell receptor beta chains follows, all from one sample in a study of shared clonotypes between healthy human individuals. Sequencing was performed with immunoSEQ multiplex PCR; in TCRdb, only in-frame clones are kept and a portion is missing. Here the sample spans about 660,000 clones, roughly 70% being singletons. Sequencing used memory CD4+ T cells sorted from blood. The receptors stem from a woman in her 30s in good health. The CDR3 runs from the conserved cysteine through the conserved F or W. Each record gives: CDR3 DNA, CDR3 protein, clone size, CDR3 length, D gene, J gene, V gene. D genes are given only for firm matches. Clone size is not always given. Where it is, it says once, few, many or a class for expanded clones.

TGCGCCAGCAGCCTAGGATCCTACAATGAGCAGTTCTTC,CASSLGSYNEQFF,NA,13,NA,TRBJ2-1,TRBV5-1
TGTGCCAGCAGTTTCGGACATCCCTTAACCTACGAGCAGTACTTC,CASSFGHPLTYEQYF,NA,15,NA,TRBJ2-7,TRBV6-6
TGCAGCGTTGAATTTAGCGGGAGCACCGGGGAGCTGTTTTTT,CSVEFSGSTGELFF,NA,14,TRBD2,TRBJ2-2,TRBV29-1
TGTGCCAGCTCACCAGATCATCAGGGTGAAGCTTTCTTT,CASSPDHQGEAFF,NA,13,NA,TRBJ1-1,TRBV18
TGTGCCAGTATCGGATTTGGCGGGTATAGCAATCAGCCCCAGCATTTT,CASIGFGGYSNQPQHF,NA,16,NA,TRBJ1-5,TRBV19
TGTGCCAGCAGGACCATCATAGGAGATGAAAAACTGTTTTTT,CASRTIIGDEKLFF,NA,14,NA,TRBJ1-4,TRBV6-5
TGCGCCAGCAGCCCATTCATGAACACTGAAGCTTTCTTT,CASSPFMNTEAFF,NA,13,NA,TRBJ1-1,TRBV5-1
TGTGCCAGCAGCCCCAGGAGAAGCTCCGAAAACAATGAGCAGTTCTTC,CASSPRRSSENNEQFF,NA,16,NA,TRBJ2-1,TRBV11-1
TGCGCCAGCGGACTGACTAGCGGGAGTGCAACAGATACGCAGTATTTT,CASGLTSGSATDTQYF,few,16,TRBD2,TRBJ2-3,TRBV5-1
TGTGCCAGCAGGGAGACAGGGTTGGCTTTCTTT,CASRETGLAFF,few,11,TRBD1,TRBJ1-1,TRBV25-1
TGTGCCAGCAGCCGGGACAGCAACCTTAACTATGGCTACACCTTC,CASSRDSNLNYGYTF,many,15,TRBD1,TRBJ1-2,TRBV6-5
TGCGCCAGCAGCTGGGACAGTAGTAGCAATCAGCCCCAGCATTTT,CASSWDSSSNQPQHF,NA,15,TRBD1,TRBJ1-5,TRBV5-1
TGTGCCAGCAGCCCCTTTGGGGGGAAATCCTACGAGCAGTACTTC,CASSPFGGKSYEQYF,NA,15,NA,TRBJ2-7,TRBV7-9
TGCGCCAGCAGCTTGGCGGACCGGGACACCGGGGAGCTGTTTTTT,CASSLADRDTGELFF,NA,15,NA,TRBJ2-2,TRBV5-1
TGTGCCAGCAGCTTAGTTGCACTAGCGGGGGGAGAGCAGTACTTC,CASSLVALAGGEQYF,few,15,TRBD2,TRBJ2-7,TRBV7-6
TGTGCCAGCAGCTTAGATCGCACGAGGGAGCAGTACTTC,CASSLDRTREQYF,NA,13,NA,TRBJ2-7,TRBV11-2
TGCAGCGTTGTAGCGGTTGGGTTGGGGCAGTATTTT,CSVVAVGLGQYF,NA,12,NA,TRBJ2-3,TRBV29-1
TGTGCCAGCAGCTGGGGGCTGGGAGAGACCCAGTACTTC,CASSWGLGETQYF,few,13,NA,TRBJ2-5,TRBV6-5
TGTGCCAGCAGTCGAGTACTAGCGGGAGGCTACAATGAGCAGTTCTTC,CASSRVLAGGYNEQFF,NA,16,TRBD2,TRBJ2-1,TRBV27
TGTGCCAGCAGTAAGGACAGGAACTATGGCTACACCTTC,CASSKDRNYGYTF,NA,13,TRBD1,TRBJ1-2,TRBV6-5
TGCGCCAGCAGTGAGAACCGAGGGGCGGCCTACGAGCAGTACTTC,CASSENRGAAYEQYF,once,15,NA,TRBJ2-7,TRBV10-1
TGTGCCATTTCGGACGCGGGAGAGCACAATGAGCAGTTCTTC,CAISDAGEHNEQFF,NA,14,TRBD2,TRBJ2-1,TRBV7-9
TGTGCCAGCAGCTTACCTAAGGGCCTCTCTGGAAACACCATATATTTT,CASSLPKGLSGNTIYF,NA,16,NA,TRBJ1-3,TRBV7-9
TGTGCCAGCAGCTTCGGGGGAGTACTAGCCAAAAACATTCAGTACTTC,CASSFGGVLAKNIQYF,once,16,NA,TRBJ2-4,TRBV5-6
TGTGCCTGGAGTGTGCGCTCTGGGGCCAACGTCCTGACTTTC,CAWSVRSGANVLTF,NA,14,NA,TRBJ2-6,TRBV30
TGTGCCAGCAGTTACTCAGCGGGAAGGGCAGATACGCAGTATTTT,CASSYSAGRADTQYF,NA,15,TRBD2,TRBJ2-3,TRBV27
TGTGCCAGCAGCTTGGCACAAGGCGCTAACACTGAAGCTTTCTTT,CASSLAQGANTEAFF,NA,15,NA,TRBJ1-1,TRBV5-4
TGTGCCAGCAGTCTAGGACAGACGGATCAGCCCCAGCATTTT,CASSLGQTDQPQHF,NA,14,NA,TRBJ1-5,TRBV6-5
TGCGCCAGCAGCTTGACTAGCGGGAGTCTTGAGACCCAGTACTTC,CASSLTSGSLETQYF,NA,15,TRBD2,TRBJ2-5,TRBV5-1
TGTGCCAGCAGCTTAGAGGGGAGTACTGAAGCTTTCTTT,CASSLEGSTEAFF,NA,13,NA,TRBJ1-1,TRBV7-9
TGTGCCAGCAGTCCCTATGGACAGGGGGACACAGATACGCAGTATTTT,CASSPYGQGDTDTQYF,NA,16,TRBD1,TRBJ2-3,TRBV28
TGTGCCAGCAGCGCAAGGACTAGCGGGGGCTACGAGCAGTACTTC,CASSARTSGGYEQYF,NA,15,TRBD2,TRBJ2-7,TRBV5-4
TGTGCCAGCTCACCACCGAGTAAGGTGAGGGAGAACTATGGCTACACCTTC,CASSPPSKVRENYGYTF,NA,17,NA,TRBJ1-2,TRBV18
TGTGCCAGCAGAGCCCACCAAGAGGAGGGCTACACCTTC,CASRAHQEEGYTF,once,13,NA,TRBJ1-2,TRBV6-1
TGTGCCAGCAGCTTCGAGGGAGGGATCCAAGAGACCCAGTACTTC,CASSFEGGIQETQYF,NA,15,TRBD2,TRBJ2-5,TRBV5-5
TGTGCCACCAGCAGAGATCAGGCAGATGAAGCTTTCTTT,CATSRDQADEAFF,once,13,NA,TRBJ1-1,TRBV15
TGTGCCAGCAGCTTAGCTTCAGGGCGGAATGAAAAACTGTTTTTT,CASSLASGRNEKLFF,NA,15,NA,TRBJ1-4,TRBV7-9
TGCAGCGCTGCGGGCCCTAGCGGCTCCTACGAGCAGTACTTC,CSAAGPSGSYEQYF,NA,14,TRBD2,TRBJ2-7,TRBV29-1
TGTGCCAGCAGTCTTGCATCGGGACTAGCGTTGACCCAGTACTTC,CASSLASGLALTQYF,NA,15,TRBD2,TRBJ2-5,TRBV7-9
TGTGCCAGCAGTCGAGTTGAGGTCCCGGGGGGTAGGTATGGCTACACCTTC,CASSRVEVPGGRYGYTF,NA,17,NA,TRBJ1-2,TRBV28